A selection of T cell receptor beta chains follows, all from one sample in a study of breast tumors, draining lymph nodes, adjacent tissues. TCRdb itself ran the multiplex PCR reads through MiXCR, one entry per CDR3 protein. The sample shows about 180,000 distinct CDR3 sequences, approximately 33% of them seen only once. Sequenced sample: axillary lymph node tissue. These receptor sequences come from a female donor with breast cancer. Some clones in this sample may be carry-over from other donors' samples. CDR3s include the opening cysteine and the closing phenylalanine or tryptophan. D genes are given only for firm matches. Only part of the rows carry a size: once, few, many, or a class if the clone is expanded.

length: 13
size: -
J: TRBJ2-3
D: TRBD2
V: TRBV20-1
CDR3: CSGLAGTTDTQYF
DNA: TGCAGCGGACTAGCGGGAACCACAGATACGCAGTATTTT

length: 13
size: many
J: TRBJ2-5
D: -
V: TRBV12-3/TRBV12-4
CDR3: CASTGISQETQYF
DNA: TGTGCCAGCACTGGAATCTCGCAAGAGACCCAGTACTTC

length: 16
size: -
J: TRBJ1-4
D: TRBD1
V: TRBV7-8
CDR3: CASSGDRGRFDEKLFF
DNA: TGTGCCAGCAGCGGGGACAGGGGGCGCTTCGATGAAAAACTGTTTTTT

length: 16
size: -
J: TRBJ2-2
D: -
V: TRBV20-1
CDR3: CSARPSSEETTGELFF
DNA: TGCAGTGCTAGACCCAGTAGCGAGGAGACCACCGGGGAGCTGTTTTTT

length: 15
size: many
J: TRBJ1-6
D: -
V: TRBV19
CDR3: CASSPLGNDNSPLHF
DNA: TGTGCCAGTAGTCCTCTAGGCAACGATAATTCACCCCTCCACTTT

length: 14
size: many
J: TRBJ2-3
D: -
V: TRBV12-3/TRBV12-4
CDR3: CASSTGSRTDTQYF
DNA: TGTGCCAGCAGTACAGGGAGTCGCACAGATACGCAGTATTTT

length: 16
size: -
J: TRBJ2-2
D: -
V: TRBV25-1
CDR3: CASSEYRTSNTGGLFF
DNA: TGTGCCAGCAGTGAATATCGGACATCGAACACCGGGGGGCTGTTTTTT

length: 15
size: many
J: TRBJ2-1
D: TRBD1
V: TRBV4-1
CDR3: CASSQEDRGYNEQFF
DNA: TGCGCCAGCAGCCAAGAGGACAGGGGATACAATGAGCAGTTCTTC

length: 14
size: many
J: TRBJ2-7
D: TRBD2
V: TRBV6-2/TRBV6-3
CDR3: CASTHSGGAYEQYF
DNA: TGTGCCAGCACCCATAGCGGGGGGGCCTACGAGCAGTACTTC

length: 14
size: many
J: TRBJ2-2
D: -
V: TRBV15
CDR3: CATSRDRLTGELFF
DNA: TGTGCCACCAGCAGAGATCGACTGACCGGGGAGCTGTTTTTT

length: 12
size: -
J: TRBJ2-1
D: -
V: TRBV30
CDR3: CAWKSDREPQFF
DNA: TGTGCCTGGAAGTCGGACCGGGAGCCGCAGTTCTTC

length: 14
size: many
J: TRBJ1-2
D: TRBD1
V: TRBV6-4
CDR3: CASSDSGTGPGYTF
DNA: TGTGCCAGCAGTGACTCGGGGACAGGTCCTGGCTACACCTTC

length: 13
size: -
J: TRBJ1-5
D: -
V: TRBV6-2/TRBV6-3
CDR3: CASRPYRMEAQHF
DNA: TGTGCCAGCAGACCCTACAGGATGGAGGCCCAGCATTTT

length: 15
size: many
J: TRBJ2-6
D: -
V: TRBV20-1
CDR3: CSARSHLPGANVLTF
DNA: TGCAGTGCTAGATCCCATTTACCTGGGGCCAACGTCCTGACTTTC

length: 14
size: many
J: TRBJ2-5
D: -
V: TRBV4-1
CDR3: CASSQEGGAETQYF
DNA: TGCGCCAGCAGCCAAGAAGGAGGGGCGGAGACCCAGTACTTC

length: 15
size: -
J: TRBJ1-4
D: TRBD1
V: TRBV7-2
CDR3: CASSLMTGPNEKLFF
DNA: TGTGCCAGCAGCTTAATGACAGGGCCTAATGAAAAACTGTTTTTT

length: 13
size: many
J: TRBJ2-7
D: -
V: TRBV2
CDR3: CASSVKWGSEQYF
DNA: TGTGCCAGCAGTGTTAAGTGGGGCTCCGAGCAGTACTTC

length: 13
size: many
J: TRBJ2-7
D: -
V: TRBV19
CDR3: CASSIVPAYEQYF
DNA: TGTGCCAGTAGTATAGTACCTGCTTACGAGCAGTACTTC

length: 16
size: many
J: TRBJ1-5
D: -
V: TRBV20-1
CDR3: CSARDGSAGKNQPQHF
DNA: TGCAGTGCTAGAGATGGATCGGCAGGGAAAAATCAGCCCCAGCATTTT

length: 15
size: -
J: TRBJ2-1
D: -
V: TRBV2
CDR3: CASSEDYYISDEQFF
DNA: TGTGCCAGCAGTGAAGATTACTACATAAGTGATGAGCAGTTCTTC

length: 16
size: many
J: TRBJ2-2
D: -
V: TRBV7-9
CDR3: CASSLPTGSGTGELFF
DNA: TGTGCCAGCAGCCTACCAACAGGGTCGGGCACCGGGGAGCTGTTTTTT

length: 14
size: many
J: TRBJ1-2
D: TRBD1
V: TRBV11-3
CDR3: CASSFPTGGGGYTF
DNA: TGTGCCAGCAGCTTTCCCACAGGGGGTGGCGGCTACACCTTC

length: 13
size: many
J: TRBJ2-1
D: -
V: TRBV15
CDR3: CATSSRRYNEQFF
DNA: TGTGCCACCAGCAGCCGACGGTACAATGAGCAGTTCTTC

length: 17
size: -
J: TRBJ1-1
D: TRBD1
V: TRBV28
CDR3: CASSLQGQGLWNTEAFF
DNA: TGTGCCAGCAGTTTACAGGGACAGGGGCTCTGGAACACTGAAGCTTTCTTT

length: 15
size: many
J: TRBJ2-5
D: -
V: TRBV7-2
CDR3: CASSSYLRGGKTQYF
DNA: TGTGCCAGCAGCTCCTACCTCAGGGGCGGGAAGACCCAGTACTTC

length: 15
size: many
J: TRBJ1-4
D: -
V: TRBV9
CDR3: CASSARGAIGEKLFF
DNA: TGTGCCAGCAGCGCCAGGGGAGCAATTGGGGAAAAACTGTTTTTT

length: 14
size: many
J: TRBJ2-7
D: -
V: TRBV11-2
CDR3: CASSFQDGSYEQYF
DNA: TGTGCCAGCAGCTTTCAGGACGGGTCCTACGAGCAGTACTTC

length: 14
size: many
J: TRBJ2-3
D: -
V: TRBV12-3/TRBV12-4
CDR3: CASAHGLLSYTQYF
DNA: TGTGCCAGCGCCCACGGGCTATTGTCATATACGCAGTATTTT

length: 16
size: few
J: TRBJ2-7
D: TRBD2
V: TRBV27
CDR3: CASSLRGGSAAEEQYF
DNA: TGTGCCAGCTCCCTTCGGGGGGGGTCAGCCGCGGAAGAGCAGTACTTC

length: 15
size: many
J: TRBJ2-1
D: TRBD1
V: TRBV20-1
CDR3: CSASRQGAVWNEQFF
DNA: TGCAGTGCTAGTAGACAGGGGGCAGTATGGAATGAGCAGTTCTTC

length: 15
size: many
J: TRBJ1-6
D: -
V: TRBV6-5
CDR3: CASSYSAGANSPLHF
DNA: TGTGCCAGCAGTTACTCGGCAGGGGCCAATTCACCCCTCCACTTT

length: 16
size: many
J: TRBJ2-7
D: TRBD2
V: TRBV7-9
CDR3: CASSLTTSGNLYEQYF
DNA: TGTGCCAGCAGCTTAACGACTAGCGGGAACCTCTACGAGCAGTACTTC

length: 14
size: many
J: TRBJ1-4
D: -
V: TRBV19
CDR3: CASARGQPSEKLFF
DNA: TGTGCCAGCGCGAGGGGACAACCCAGTGAAAAACTGTTTTTT

length: 12
size: many
J: TRBJ1-2
D: -
V: TRBV4-2
CDR3: CASSQAKDGYTF
DNA: TGTGCCAGCAGCCAAGCAAAGGATGGCTACACCTTC

length: 15
size: -
J: TRBJ2-3
D: -
V: TRBV4-2
CDR3: CASSQEPTEANTQYF
DNA: TGTGCCAGCAGCCAAGAACCCACAGAGGCGAATACGCAGTATTTT

length: 15
size: -
J: TRBJ2-3
D: -
V: TRBV11-2
CDR3: CASSLVGRGADTQYF
DNA: TGTGCCAGCAGCTTAGTTGGACGGGGGGCAGACACGCAGTATTTT

length: 12
size: many
J: TRBJ2-5
D: TRBD1
V: TRBV19
CDR3: CASSTGVETQYF
DNA: TGTGCCAGTAGCACAGGGGTCGAGACCCAGTACTTC

length: 13
size: -
J: TRBJ1-2
D: TRBD1
V: TRBV27
CDR3: CASSQGGGYGYTF
DNA: TGTGCCAGCAGCCAGGGGGGGGGCTATGGCTACACCTTC

length: 15
size: -
J: TRBJ1-1
D: -
V: TRBV9
CDR3: CASSSLPSSNTEAFF
DNA: TGTGCCAGCAGCTCCCTGCCGTCGTCGAACACTGAAGCTTTCTTT

length: 11
size: -
J: TRBJ1-3
D: -
V: TRBV20-1
CDR3: CSAYTGNTIYF
DNA: TGCAGTGCTTACACCGGAAACACCATATATTTT

length: 14
size: many
J: TRBJ2-5
D: -
V: TRBV30
CDR3: CAWSIDKVRETQYF
DNA: TGTGCCTGGAGTATCGACAAGGTGCGGGAGACCCAGTACTTC

length: 14
size: once
J: TRBJ2-7
D: -
V: TRBV7-9
CDR3: CASSSSGAVYEQYF
DNA: TGTGCCAGCAGCTCCTCCGGGGCAGTTTACGAGCAGTACTTC

length: 15
size: many
J: TRBJ2-5
D: TRBD1
V: TRBV7-9
CDR3: CASSLATGGRKTQYF
DNA: TGTGCCAGCAGCTTAGCAACAGGGGGGAGAAAGACCCAGTACTTC

length: 14
size: -
J: TRBJ2-3
D: TRBD2
V: TRBV12-3/TRBV12-4
CDR3: CASARGGHGDTQYF
DNA: TGTGCCAGCGCGCGGGGGGGCCATGGAGATACGCAGTATTTT

length: 14
size: once
J: TRBJ2-6
D: -
V: TRBV7-9
CDR3: CASSETGTANVLTF
DNA: TGTGCCAGCAGCGAAACCGGGACAGCCAACGTCCTGACTTTC

length: 13
size: many
J: TRBJ2-1
D: -
V: TRBV20-1
CDR3: CSAISLRDNEQFF
DNA: TGCAGTGCTATTAGTTTGCGGGACAATGAGCAGTTCTTC

length: 15
size: many
J: TRBJ2-1
D: TRBD1
V: TRBV12-3/TRBV12-4
CDR3: CASSSPGQGDNEQFF
DNA: TGTGCCAGCAGTTCCCCGGGACAGGGCGACAATGAGCAGTTCTTC

length: 17
size: -
J: TRBJ1-2
D: TRBD1
V: TRBV9
CDR3: CASREGGQGIIGYGYTF
DNA: TGTGCCAGCAGGGAGGGGGGACAGGGGATTATTGGGTATGGCTACACCTTC

length: 14
size: many
J: TRBJ1-4
D: -
V: TRBV5-4
CDR3: CASSFIGAGEKLFF
DNA: TGTGCCAGCAGCTTCATAGGGGCAGGTGAAAAACTGTTTTTT

length: 15
size: many
J: TRBJ2-7
D: -
V: TRBV18
CDR3: CASSPSQGSPYEQYF
DNA: TGTGCCAGCTCACCATCGCAGGGGTCCCCCTACGAGCAGTACTTC

length: 21
size: many
J: TRBJ2-7
D: TRBD2
V: TRBV12-3/TRBV12-4
CDR3: CASSPHVGKAAGGFNSYEQYF
DNA: TGTGCCAGCAGTCCCCACGTCGGTAAAGCAGCGGGAGGTTTTAACTCCTACGAGCAGTACTTC

length: 14
size: many
J: TRBJ2-7
D: TRBD1
V: TRBV13
CDR3: CASSLDRGNYEQYF
DNA: TGTGCCAGCAGTCTGGACAGGGGGAACTACGAGCAGTACTTC

length: 14
size: many
J: TRBJ2-1
D: -
V: TRBV6-4
CDR3: CASSPTGTSNEQFF
DNA: TGTGCCAGCAGTCCCACCGGGACTTCCAATGAGCAGTTCTTC

length: 18
size: many
J: TRBJ1-2
D: TRBD1
V: TRBV6-6
CDR3: CASSYTGTGRVKNYGYTF
DNA: TGTGCCAGCAGTTACACCGGGACAGGGAGGGTTAAGAACTATGGCTACACCTTC

length: 11
size: few
J: TRBJ1-1
D: -
V: TRBV3-1
CDR3: CASSQNAEAFF
DNA: TGTGCCAGCAGCCAAAACGCTGAAGCTTTCTTT

length: 14
size: -
J: TRBJ2-4
D: -
V: TRBV11-2
CDR3: CASSLIQGQNIQYF
DNA: TGTGCCAGCAGCTTAATACAGGGCCAAAACATTCAGTACTTC

length: 15
size: -
J: TRBJ2-3
D: TRBD1
V: TRBV7-6
CDR3: CASSLAGTGGDTQYF
DNA: TGTGCCAGCAGCTTAGCAGGGACAGGTGGGGATACGCAGTATTTT

length: 15
size: few
J: TRBJ1-6
D: -
V: TRBV27
CDR3: CASSLWGAGNSPLHF
DNA: TGTGCCAGCAGTTTATGGGGGGCGGGTAATTCACCCCTCCACTTT

length: 12
size: many
J: TRBJ1-1
D: -
V: TRBV13
CDR3: CASSPGATEAFF
DNA: TGTGCCAGCAGCCCAGGTGCTACTGAAGCTTTCTTT